This T cell receptor beta chain is from a study of T cells in Graves' hyperthyroidism and ophthalmopathy. On the study more broadly: Peripheral blood draws took place at initial diagnosis, ahead of any treatment. Findings of the study overall: Blood also held most thyroid clonotypes expanded beyond 0.001.

Amplified regions were TCR beta CDR3 sequences from RNA transcripts. The HTBI primer set served for first-round RT-PCR of the TCR CDR3. A single record per CDR3 protein comes from TCRdb applying MiXCR to the multiplex PCR reads. The sample carries some 460,000 distinct CDR3 sequences, approximately 14% recorded once. The CDR3 is 14 residues long. In germline, CDR1 is MNHGY, CDR2 SVAAGI. This clonotype was seen a single time. Its antigen is currently unknown. Mismatch with germline at one junction end may stem from a read error. The sequencing sample was made of blood. The TCR originated in a young woman with Graves' hyperthyroidism. The chain uses TRBV6-9 and TRBJ1-4; D might be TRBD1 (6 bases). The CDR3 protein is CASSYFQGNGKLFF. The CDR3 nucleotides are TGTGCCAGCAGTTACTTCCAGGGGAATGGAAAACTGTTTTTT.